This T cell receptor beta chain originates from a study of T-cell memory formation after mild COVID-19. Whole-study findings and limits: Clones that got smaller from day 15 to 85 had even CD4/CD8, while clones growing later tipped toward CD4+. Clones that contracted clustered mainly in CM and EM if CD4+ and in EMRA if CD8+.

The 5'RACE method, run with constant-segment primers, produced TCR alpha and TCR beta cDNA libraries (carrying sample barcodes and UMIs). Using its own MiXCR run on the 5' RACE reads, TCRdb lists one record per CDR3 protein. The sample has a few hundred thousand distinct CDR3 sequences, 13% to 15% seen once. This clonotype was found many times. Its specificity is unknown. Sequencing was done on a sample of PBMCs or a T cell subset sorted from them (not recorded which). The origin of this receptor is a man younger than 35 who had mild COVID-19 (a few samples of this study predate the infection). Cell type and time point are not known.

Here the CDR3 reads CASSQVGQAGGKTQYF. As DNA, the CDR3 is TGTGCCAGCAGCCAAGTAGGACAGGCTGGAGGAAAGACCCAGTACTTC. The V gene is TRBV4-2, the J gene TRBJ2-5; 7 positions agree with TRBD1. Germline CDR1 is LGHNA and CDR2 is YNFKEQ. The CDR3 runs 16 residues. Trimming removed 1 base from V and 6 bases from J; junction bases left unmatched: 11.